The 23 T cell receptor beta chains in this list originate from one sample, sequenced in a study of T-cell reconstitution after alpha-beta-depleted transplantation in children. Unique molecular identifiers were used in preparing the TCRbeta library. TCRdb processed the PCR reads anew with MiXCR; each CDR3 protein has one entry. The sample holds fewer than 700,000 distinct CDR3 sequences; more than 20% are singletons and the top ten take 13% to 15%. This specimen consisted of PBMCs, mostly from graft donor cells, obtained 360 days after TCRalphabeta/CD19-depleted stem cell transplant. The source of these receptors is a boy under three years old who had a stem cell transplant for acute myeloid leukemia, so the T cells may come from the graft donor.

The V and J genes are TRBV4-3 and TRBJ1-2; D might be TRBD1 (5 bases). Germline V CDR1 and CDR2: LGHNA, YSLEER. V was shortened by 2 bases and J by 1 base, with 11 bases between the two germline ends. The CDR3 covers 15 residues. The CDR3 sequence is CASSQLPTDNYGYTF. CDR3 bases: TGCGCCAGCAGCCAACTTCCGACAGATAACTATGGCTACACCTTC.

The chain is built from TRBV21-1 and TRBJ2-5; TRBD2, as called in the table, went unchecked against the DNA. TRBV21-1 is described as a pseudogene. The CDR3 covers 13 residues. The DNA for the CDR3 is TGTGCCAGCAGCGGGACTACTTCCAAGACCCAGTACTTC. It is translated as CASSGTTSKTQYF.

This clonotype was observed a handful of times. V usage is TRBV6-6 and J usage is TRBJ2-1, with D perhaps TRBD1 or TRBD2 (5 bases each). Trimming removed 3 bases from V and 13 bases from J, with 16 bases in between. The CDR3 contains 13 residues. In germline, CDR1 is MNHNY, CDR2 SVGAGI (reference sequence). CDR3 region: CASSYGQGVSQFF. The CDR3 nucleotides are TGTGCCAGCAGTTATGGGCAGGGAGTAAGTCAGTTCTTC.

In its sample, this clonotype was seen a few times. CDR3 region: CASSPVGPGLRYEQYF. The CDR3 DNA reads TGTGCCAGCTCACCGGTAGGGCCGGGATTAAGATACGAGCAGTACTTC. This chain connects TRBV18 to TRBJ2-7; D is perhaps TRBD2 (5 bases). Germline V gene data show CDR1 as KGHSH and CDR2 as LQKENI. This CDR3 has 16 residues. V lost 3 bases to trimming and J lost 4 bases, with 19 bases between them.

The table lists this clonotype with many counts. The gene calls are TRBV28 and TRBJ2-5; TRBD1 is a possible D gene (5 bases). CDR1 and CDR2 from the germline V gene are MDHEN and SYDVKM. Trimming took off 4 bases at V and 3 bases at J, with 15 bases between the two ends. The CDR3 extends over 15 amino acids. CDR3 region: CASSSPKEDKETQYF. The CDR3 DNA reads TGTGCCAGCAGTTCTCCCAAAGAGGACAAAGAGACCCAGTACTTC.

This clonotype has just a few counts. The chain is built from TRBV12-3 or TRBV12-4 and TRBJ2-3; 8 nucleotides agree with TRBD2. CDR3 length equals 18 residues. J was trimmed by 0 bases and V by 5 bases; bases with no gene match: 13. As DNA, the CDR3 is TGTGCCAGCAGTGGGCCGGGACTAGACCCATTAAGCACAGATACGCAGTATTTT. Its translation is CASSGPGLDPLSTDTQYF.

The chain couples TRBV9 to TRBJ2-1; the match to TRBD1 covers 10 bases. The CDR3 sequence is 14 residues long. J lost 4 bases, V lost 3 bases, and 1 base had no gene match. CDR1 is SGDLS and CDR2 is YYNGEE in the germline V gene. The DNA of the CDR3 is TGTGCCAGCAGCGGGGACAGGGGATACAATGAGCAGTTCTTC. Encoded protein: CASSGDRGYNEQFF.

This clonotype was picked up many times. The chain links TRBV20-1 to TRBJ2-1; D is ambiguous. The germline CDR1 and CDR2 sequences are DFQATT and SNEGSKA (reference sequence). Trimming stripped 3 bases from V and 4 bases from J, with 16 bases between. The CDR3 consists of 15 residues. This chain's CDR3 is CSASEVTPSYNEQFF. CDR3 coding DNA: TGCAGTGCTAGTGAGGTCACCCCTTCTTACAATGAGCAGTTCTTC.

This clonotype was seen ten or more times. The V call is TRBV7-9, the J call TRBJ1-2; possibly TRBD1 for D (6 bases). CDR1 SEHNR and CDR2 FQNEAQ come from the germline V gene (reference sequence). The CDR3 consists of 11 residues. V was pared by 7 bases and J by 5 bases, with 8 bases between. CDR3 in DNA: TGTGCCAGCAACAGGGTATATGGCTACACCTTC. The encoded protein is CASNRVYGYTF. The whole variable domain, filled in from reference TRBV7-9 and TRBJ1-2, reads DTGVSQNPRHKITKRGQNVTFRCDPISEHNRLYWYRQTLGQGPEFLTYFQNEAQLEKSRLLSDRFSAERPKGSFSTLEIQRTEQGDSAMYLCASNRVYGYTFGSGTRLTVV.

This chain uses TRBV5-5 with TRBJ2-7, with D perhaps matching TRBD1 (5 bases). Germline CDR1 and CDR2: SGHKS and YYEKEE (reference sequence). V was clipped by 6 bases and J by 3 bases, with 19 bases between them. CDR3 length: 15 residues. For the CDR3, the DNA is TGTGCCAGCAAAAGAAGGGGAAACGGGTACTACGAGCAGTACTTC. Its protein product is CASKRRGNGYYEQYF.

V and J are TRBV12-3 or TRBV12-4 and TRBJ2-3; D is unresolved. The CDR3 is made up of 16 amino acids. V was clipped by 6 bases and J by 0 bases, with 16 bases between them. The CDR3 sequence is CASRSQSRVSTDTQYF. In DNA, the CDR3 is TGTGCCAGCAGGTCGCAGTCTCGGGTTAGCACAGATACGCAGTATTTT.

This chain joins TRBV28 and TRBJ2-2; D may be TRBD1 (6 bases). Per germline, CDR1 MDHEN and CDR2 SYDVKM. The CDR3 covers 13 residues. The V end was cut by 2 bases, the J end by 6 bases, with 7 bases between. The CDR3 nucleotides are TGTGCCAGCAGTTTAGGACAGCCCGGGGAGCTGTTTTTT. Amino acid sequence: CASSLGQPGELFF.

The rearrangement joins TRBV7-2 to TRBJ2-3; 9 nucleotides align to TRBD2. The CDR3 is 15 amino acids. V trimming: 7 bases; J trimming: 0 bases; junction bases outside the gene matches: 5. Germline lookup yields CDR1 SGHTA and CDR2 FQGNSA. This chain's CDR3 is CASTKSGGSTDTQYF. As DNA, the CDR3 is TGTGCCAGCACCAAAAGCGGGGGGAGCACAGATACGCAGTATTTT. Combining the CDR3 with reference TRBV7-2 and TRBJ2-3 gives the whole variable domain GAGVSQSPSNKVTEKGKDVELRCDPISGHTALYWYRQSLGQGLEFLIYFQGNSAPDKSGLPSDRFSAERTGGSVSTLTIQRTQQEDSAVYLCASTKSGGSTDTQYFGPGTRLTVL.

This clonotype was seen many times. The V gene is TRBV7-9, the J gene TRBJ2-1, with a tentative D call TRBD1 (5 bases). This CDR3 region has 16 residues. CDR1 and CDR2 from the germline V gene are SEHNR and FQNEAQ (reference sequence). V lost 1 base, J lost 6 bases, and 16 bases lay in between. DNA for the CDR3: TGTGCCAGCAGCTTAGTCGCAGTTAAAGGGGTCAATGAGCAGTTCTTC. Protein sequence: CASSLVAVKGVNEQFF.

This clonotype was detected many times. This chain uses TRBV6-5 with TRBJ1-4; D remains unclear. The germline V gene has CDR1 MNHEY and CDR2 SVGAGI. The CDR3 runs to 17 residues. With 6 bases removed from V and 5 bases from J, the gap between germline ends came to 22 bases. The CDR3 DNA follows: TGTGCCAGCAGCAACCTCAAAATTACAAGGAGAAATGAAAAACTGTTTTTT. Translation gives CASSNLKITRRNEKLFF.

This clonotype came up a few times. The rearrangement joins TRBV6-2 or TRBV6-3 to TRBJ2-7; 9 positions match TRBD1. The germline CDR1 and CDR2 sequences are MNHEY and SVGEGT. After removal of 2 bases from V and 5 bases from J, the junction contained 22 bases not matched to a gene. This CDR3 is 20 amino acids long. DNA of the CDR3: TGTGCCAGCAGTTACCCCGTCTCCGATCGCCCGGGACAGGGTAGACACGAGCAGTACTTC. Amino acids: CASSYPVSDRPGQGRHEQYF.

This chain links TRBV20-1 with TRBJ1-4; no definite D call. The V end was cut by 2 bases, the J end by 8 bases, with 9 bases between. CDR1 is DFQATT, CDR2 SNEGSKA, per germline (reference sequence). The CDR3 contains 12 residues. The CDR3 is CSARMLLEKLFF. The CDR3 DNA sequence: TGCAGTGCTAGAATGTTATTGGAAAAACTGTTTTTT.

This clonotype has at least ten counts. The rearrangement uses TRBV5-5 and TRBJ2-7; possibly TRBD1 for D (6 bases). The V gene's germline CDR1 is SGHKS and CDR2 YYEKEE (reference sequence). This CDR3 contains 15 residues. V was shortened by 0 bases and J by 0 bases, with 10 bases between the two germline ends. The CDR3: CASSLGQVSSYEQYV. CDR3 in DNA: TGTGCCAGCAGCTTGGGACAGGTTAGCTCCTACGAGCAGTACGTC.

The chain's CDR3 is CASREGILKTGELFF. CDR3 in DNA: TGTGCCAGCAGGGAGGGAATCCTTAAGACCGGGGAGCTGTTTTTT. This chain links TRBV6-1 with TRBJ2-2; possibly TRBD2 for D (6 bases). CDR3 length: 15 residues. From germline, CDR1 is MNHNS and CDR2 SASEGT. Trimming removed 6 bases at V and 5 bases at J, with 16 bases between.

This chain connects TRBV20-1 to TRBJ1-1; D perhaps matches TRBD1 (5 bases). This CDR3 contains 16 residues. Trimming removed 6 bases at V and 7 bases at J, with 27 bases between. CDR1 DFQATT and CDR2 SNEGSKA come from the germline V gene (reference sequence). The CDR3, as DNA: TGCAGTGCGACCGACCCGACGGGTCTGGCCGGGGGTGAAGCTTTCTTT. Its translation is CSATDPTGLAGGEAFF.

As to this clonotype: This may be a read error: a much more frequent sequence differs by one nucleotide. The rearrangement uses TRBV7-8 and TRBJ2-3; D is perhaps TRBD2 (6 bases). The CDR3 has 15 amino acids. In germline, CDR1 is SGHVS, CDR2 FQNEAQ. The V end was cut by 1 base, the J end by 2 bases, with 10 bases between. The CDR3 region has the DNA TGTGCCAGCAGCTTAGATGGACTACTCACAGATACGCAGTATTTT. Translation: CASSLDGLLTDTQYF.

The table lists this clonotype with a few counts. This rearrangement joins TRBV6-5 to TRBJ2-7; TRBD2 is a possible D gene (6 bases). Germline CDR1 and CDR2: MNHEY and SVGAGI. V was shortened by 0 bases and J by 2 bases, with 11 bases between the two germline ends. This CDR3 has 15 residues. The DNA for the CDR3 is TGTGCCAGCAGTTACTCGTCGGGGGTCCCCTACGAGCAGTACTTC. Translation: CASSYSSGVPYEQYF.

V usage is TRBV29-1 and J usage is TRBJ1-3; D is ambiguous. In germline, CDR1 is SQVTM, CDR2 ANQGSEA. This CDR3 spans 12 amino acids. V lost 5 bases and J 2 bases, leaving 7 bases between the germline ends. The CDR3 region has the DNA TGCAGCGTTATAGTCACTGGAAACACCATATATTTT. Its protein is CSVIVTGNTIYF.